The source of this T cell receptor (beta chain) is a study of blood T cell repertoires in COVID-19. Study as a whole: Both acute and convalescent COVID-19 samples were obtained from the United States, Italy and Spain. T cells, B-cell-depleted T cells, or PBMCs provided the cDNA or gDNA that served as material.

As handled by the study authors: Estimates of nucleated cell counts were drawn from the amplification of reference gene primers. Generated by immunoSEQ multiplex PCR, the TCRdb table keeps only in-frame clones and is missing some. V, J and clone size are taken as reported in that table, and D and trimming were inferred from the DNA itself. The sample records about 210,000 clones, about 90% being singletons. Germline V lookup: CDR1 MDHEN, CDR2 SYDVKM. The V segment lost 5 bases and the J segment 5 bases; nucleotides outside the gene matches: 5. The CDR3 is 14 residues long. The source of this sequence is a man in his thirties or forties with acute or convalescent COVID-19. The chain recombines TRBV28 with TRBJ2-3; 9 positions match TRBD2. Sequenced: peripheral blood. The CDR3 here is CASSPGLAKDTQYF. For the CDR3, the DNA is TGTGCCAGCAGTCCAGGACTAGCGAAAGATACGCAGTATTTT.